This TCR beta chain was recovered during a study of shared clonotypes between healthy human individuals. Study results and caveats: Few donors restricted represented genetic and exposure-history diversity. Naive subsets generally exceeded memory subsets in estimated richness. Rarefaction analysis demonstrated incomplete sorted-subset sequencing notwithstanding large depth.

The CDR3 length is 14 residues. Germline CDR1 reads LNHDA; CDR2 reads SQIVND (reference sequence). Trimming stripped 5 bases from V and 4 bases from J, with 15 bases between. Template for every sorted-subset replicate PCR totaled roughly 210 ng DNA, roughly 30,000 T cell genomes. Method: immunoSEQ multiplex PCR; TCRdb's copy keeps in-frame clones and lacks some. The profile shows approximately 2.3 million clones, just over 90% of them singletons. To note about this clone: Its antigen is as yet unknown.

Material: naive CD4+ T cells from PBMCs. Subset described: CD45RA+ positively selected. This chain uses TRBV19 with TRBJ2-7; a weak D match, TRBD1 (6 bases). This clonotype was obtained from a man between 18 and 35 years old in good health. Some clones in this sample may be carry-over from other donors' samples. In DNA, the CDR3 is TGTGCCAGTAGTCTCAGGGGTATCGGATACGAGCAGTACTTC. Amino acid sequence: CASSLRGIGYEQYF.